The sequence of this T cell receptor beta chain was determined in a study of T cells expressing NK-cell markers. Germline V gives CDR1 SSHAT, CDR2 FNYEAQ (reference sequence). The CDR3 has 16 residues. TCRdb reprocessed the 5' RACE reads and reports one entry per CDR3 protein, with no DNA. The sample holds approximately 170,000 distinct CDR3 sequences. The chain uses TRBV7-7 and TRBJ2-2; with no DNA, the TCRdb D assignment of TRBD2 cannot be verified. Sequencing was carried out using blood T cells: a sorted CD56 or NKG2C T cell subset, CD4+ or CD8+ T cells, or bulk PBMC T cells (not recorded which). The TCR was taken from a man aged 18-69 years in good health. The CDR3 here is CASSLTGLAGTGELFF.